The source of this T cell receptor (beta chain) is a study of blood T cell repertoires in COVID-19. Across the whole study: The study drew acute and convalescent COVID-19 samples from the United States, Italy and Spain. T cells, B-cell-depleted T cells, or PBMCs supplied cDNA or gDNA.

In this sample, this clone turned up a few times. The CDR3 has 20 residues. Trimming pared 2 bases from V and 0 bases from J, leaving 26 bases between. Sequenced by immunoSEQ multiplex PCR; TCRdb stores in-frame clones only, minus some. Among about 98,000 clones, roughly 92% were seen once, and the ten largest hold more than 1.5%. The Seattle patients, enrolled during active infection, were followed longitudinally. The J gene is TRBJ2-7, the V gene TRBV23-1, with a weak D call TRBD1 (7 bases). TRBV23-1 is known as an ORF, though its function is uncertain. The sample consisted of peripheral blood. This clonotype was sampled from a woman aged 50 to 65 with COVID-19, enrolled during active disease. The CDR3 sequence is CASSQTVAGQTSYSSYEQYV. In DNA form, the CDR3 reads TGCGCCAGCAGTCAAACGGTCGCGGGACAGACTAGTTACAGCTCCTACGAGCAGTACGTC.